A single sample is the source of the 28 T cell receptor beta chains below, sequenced in a study of vaccination effects on CD4 cells after COVID-19. Clones were sequenced by immunoSEQ multiplex PCR, and TCRdb holds only the in-frame ones, with some missing. The table has about 47,000 clones, less than 85% seen once. Upon completion of roughly ten days in culture, CD4+ T cells were isolated. Each participant was administered two doses of either the BNT162b2 or the mRNA-1273 vaccine. Their antigens remain unidentified. The sequences come from CD4+ T cells from PBMCs cultured without peptide, collected after COVID-19 vaccination. Source of these receptors: a human donor who received a COVID-19 vaccine.

The chain employs TRBV7-6 and TRBJ2-6; a possible D gene is TRBD2 (5 bases). Germline V gene data show CDR1 as SGHVS and CDR2 as FNYEAQ. This CDR3 contains 16 residues. V was trimmed by 5 bases and J by 0 bases, leaving 11 bases between them. The CDR3 DNA follows: TGTGCCAGCAGCACGCGACGGGGCTCTGGGGCCAACGTCCTGACTTTC. Amino acids: CASSTRRGSGANVLTF.

There are a few counts of this clone. The gene calls are TRBV6-5 and TRBJ1-1; TRBD1 agrees at 7 bases. CDR1 and CDR2 from the germline V gene are MNHEY and SVGAGI. Germline trimming cut 5 bases from V and 3 bases from J; bases unmatched to any gene: 6. The CDR3 is made up of 14 amino acids. DNA of the CDR3: TGTGCCAGCAGTCGACAGGGACCTGACACTGAAGCTTTCTTT. It encodes CASSRQGPDTEAFF.

V gene TRBV2 combines with J gene TRBJ1-6; D is unresolved. Germline lookup yields CDR1 SNHLY and CDR2 FYNNEI. There are 13 residues in the CDR3. V was pared by 5 bases and J by 9 bases, with 11 bases between. The CDR3, as DNA: TGTGCCAGCAGTCTGGATTTCGGTTCACCCCTCCACTTT. Protein: CASSLDFGSPLHF. Based on the CDR3 plus reference TRBV2 and TRBJ1-6, the full variable domain is EPEVTQTPSHQVTQMGQEVILRCVPISNHLYFYWYRQILGQKVEFLVSFYNNEISEKSEIFDDQFSVERPDGSNFTLKIRSTKLEDSAMYFCASSLDFGSPLHFGNGTRLTVT.

J is TRBJ1-3 and V is TRBV5-4; D not certain. Trimming shortened V by 0 bases and J by 1 base, and 5 bases separated the two germline ends. Looked up from germline, CDR1 is SGHNT and CDR2 is YYREEE (reference sequence). The CDR3 totals 14 residues. CDR3 region: CASSLGGSGNTIYF. In DNA form, the CDR3 reads TGTGCCAGCAGCTTGGGAGGTTCTGGAAACACCATATATTTT.

The chain links TRBV5-1 to TRBJ2-5; 9 bases line up with TRBD1. This CDR3 contains 15 residues. Germline-derived CDR1 and CDR2 are SGHRS and YFSETQ. J was trimmed by 4 bases and V by 2 bases; bases with no gene match: 6. The DNA of the CDR3 is TGCGCCAGCAGCTTAAACAGGGGGCTGAGAGAGACCCAGTACTTC. Its translation: CASSLNRGLRETQYF.

The chain is built from TRBV19 and TRBJ1-2; D is ambiguous. The CDR3 has 13 residues. Looked up from germline, CDR1 is LNHDA and CDR2 is SQIVND (reference sequence). V was cut by 7 bases and J by 2 bases, with 11 bases left in between. CDR3 nucleotides: TGTGCCAGTACTCAACCCTGGAACTATGGCTACACCTTC. Its translation: CASTQPWNYGYTF.

V gene TRBV5-5 combines with J gene TRBJ2-7; TRBD1 matches at 8 bases. Looked up from germline, CDR1 is SGHKS and CDR2 is YYEKEE (reference sequence). The ends lost 0 bases at V and 3 bases at J; junction bases unmatched: 5. The CDR3 extends over 15 amino acids. The CDR3: CASSLAGGAYYEQYF. CDR3 nucleotides: TGTGCCAGCAGCTTGGCAGGGGGCGCCTACTACGAGCAGTACTTC.

The chain links TRBV5-1 to TRBJ2-5, with D possibly being TRBD1 or TRBD2 (6 bases each). V was trimmed by 0 bases and J by 3 bases, leaving 12 bases between them. There are 15 residues in the CDR3. The germline V gene encodes CDR1 SGHRS and CDR2 YFSETQ. Here the CDR3 reads CASSLGSGAEETQYF. CDR3 DNA: TGCGCCAGCAGCTTGGGGTCGGGGGCCGAAGAGACCCAGTACTTC.

The V gene is TRBV24-1, the J gene TRBJ2-2; 9 positions match TRBD1. This CDR3 is built from 17 residues. J was trimmed by 0 bases and V by 4 bases; bases with no gene match: 5. Germline lookup yields CDR1 KGHDR and CDR2 SFDVKD. CDR3 bases: TGTGCCACCAGTGAAAACACAGGGGGCTCGAACACCGGGGAGCTGTTTTTT. Protein sequence: CATSENTGGSNTGELFF.

The chain employs TRBV6-5 and TRBJ1-1; TRBD1 might be the D (5 bases). The germline V and J ends were trimmed by 8 bases and 4 bases, with 17 bases remaining between them. The germline V gene has CDR1 MNHEY and CDR2 SVGAGI. The length of the CDR3 is 14 residues. The CDR3 loop is CASGRDGESTEAFF. In DNA form, the CDR3 reads TGTGCCAGCGGCCGGGACGGGGAAAGCACTGAAGCTTTCTTT.

The V call is TRBV19, the J call TRBJ2-1, with 12 bases matching TRBD2. V trimming: 3 bases; J trimming: 3 bases; junction bases outside the gene matches: 9. Germline-derived CDR1 and CDR2 are LNHDA and SQIVND (reference sequence). This CDR3 is 18 amino acids long. The CDR3 bases are TGTGCCAGTAGTATCTCGTTGACTAGCGGGGGCCTCTACAATGAGCAGTTCTTC. It specifies CASSISLTSGGLYNEQFF.

The table lists this clone with a few counts. The chain recombines TRBV4-2 with TRBJ1-2; a weak D match, TRBD1 (6 bases). Per the germline V gene, CDR1 is LGHNA and CDR2 is YNFKEQ. CDR3 length: 16 residues. Trimming cost V 0 bases and J 6 bases, with 17 bases left between them. The CDR3 bases are TGTGCCAGCAGCCAAGAATTAGACAGGAGAAAAAATGGCTACACCTTC. The encoded protein is CASSQELDRRKNGYTF.

This chain joins TRBV2 and TRBJ1-1, with D unresolved. Germline lookup yields CDR1 SNHLY and CDR2 FYNNEI. The CDR3 contains 13 residues. V lost 2 bases to trimming and J lost 2 bases, with 6 bases between them. The CDR3 nucleotides are TGTGCCAGCAGTGAACGAGGTAACACTGAAGCTTTCTTT. Translating it yields CASSERGNTEAFF.

The chain recombines TRBV11-3 with TRBJ1-4, with 8 bases lining up with TRBD1. The CDR3 runs to 20 residues. V gave up 0 bases and J gave up 2 bases; unmatched junction bases: 14. The germline V gene encodes CDR1 SGHNT and CDR2 YENEEA. CDR3 residues: CASSLESPPGRGHTNEKLFF. The DNA of the CDR3 is TGTGCCAGCAGCTTAGAATCCCCCCCCGGCAGGGGGCACACTAATGAAAAACTGTTTTTT.

The CDR3 region is CASSTTGLTNEKLFF. CDR3 in DNA: TGTGCCAGCAGCACCACAGGGCTAACTAATGAAAAACTGTTTTTT. J is TRBJ1-4 and V is TRBV21-1; the table calls TRBD1, which could not be checked here. TRBV21-1 represents a pseudogene. CDR3 length: 15 residues.

J is TRBJ1-5 and V is TRBV7-7, with D hard to call. Germline V lookup: CDR1 SSHAT, CDR2 FNYEAQ (reference sequence). Trimming removed 3 bases at V and 5 bases at J, with 8 bases between. The CDR3 contains 13 residues. CDR3 region: CASSFYGDQPQHF. The CDR3 nucleotides are TGTGCCAGCAGCTTCTACGGAGATCAGCCCCAGCATTTT.

This clone showed up just a few times. The gene calls are TRBV10-2 and TRBJ2-1; 10 nucleotides line up with TRBD2. Trimming cost V 8 bases and J 9 bases; bases outside gene matches: 7. The germline V gene has CDR1 WSHSY and CDR2 SAAADI. The CDR3 has 13 residues. As DNA, the CDR3 is TGCGCCAGCGCCAGCGGGGGGGCCAGTGAGCAGTTCTTC. Its translation: CASASGGASEQFF.

This rearrangement joins TRBV3-1 (or the pseudogene TRBV3-2) to TRBJ1-4; D call uncertain. CDR1 LGHDT and CDR2 YNNKEL come from the germline V gene (reference sequence). The ends were cut back, 4 bases at V and 5 bases at J, with 11 bases in the middle. The CDR3 totals 14 residues. CDR3 bases: TGTGCCAGCAGCCGATATGAGGCAAATGAAAAACTGTTTTTT. Encoded protein: CASSRYEANEKLFF.

CDR3 nucleotide sequence: TGTGCCAGCAGCCAAGAGAGAGGCGGGGGGGACTCCTACGAGCAGTACTTC. Protein product: CASSQERGGGDSYEQYF. The chain links TRBV4-2 to TRBJ2-7; 9 nucleotides match TRBD2. Unmatched junction bases numbered 6, after V lost 0 bases and J lost 0 bases. Germline V gene lookup returns CDR1 LGHNA and CDR2 YNFKEQ. The CDR3 loop spans 17 amino acids.

This clone appeared a few times. This chain's CDR3 is CASSLGFTSTDTQYF. CDR3 coding DNA: TGCGCCAGCAGCTTGGGCTTTACTAGCACAGATACGCAGTATTTT. The gene calls are TRBV5-1 and TRBJ2-3; no firm D call. This CDR3 comprises 15 residues. From germline, CDR1 is SGHRS and CDR2 YFSETQ. Trimming cost V 0 bases and J 0 bases, with 8 bases left between them. Full variable domain (missing parts from reference TRBV5-1 and TRBJ2-3): KAGVTQTPRYLIKTRGQQVTLSCSPISGHRSVSWYQQTPGQGLQFLFEYFSETQRNKGNFPGRFSGRQFSNSRSEMNVSTLELGDSALYLCASSLGFTSTDTQYFGPGTRLTVL.

In its sample, this clone was seen a few times. The rearrangement uses TRBV20-1 and TRBJ1-1; D perhaps matches TRBD1 (6 bases). Germline V CDR1 and CDR2: DFQATT, SNEGSKA (reference sequence). The CDR3 covers 10 residues. Trimming left V 5 bases short and J 9 bases short, with 10 bases between. The CDR3 nucleotides read TGCAGTGCTGGACAGCGCAAAGCTTTCTTT. Amino acid sequence: CSAGQRKAFF.

The rearrangement uses TRBV18 and TRBJ2-1; 10 nucleotides match TRBD1. The CDR3 has 16 residues. Trimming cost V 2 bases and J 7 bases; bases outside gene matches: 8. Germline CDR1 reads KGHSH; CDR2 reads LQKENI. CDR3 protein: CASSPFPGQGKNEQFF. The CDR3 bases are TGTGCCAGCTCACCATTCCCGGGACAGGGGAAGAATGAGCAGTTCTTC.

J is TRBJ2-5 and V is TRBV7-2; no clear D. V was pared by 5 bases and J by 1 base, with 11 bases between. This CDR3 region has 14 residues. CDR1 SGHTA and CDR2 FQGNSA come from the germline V gene. The CDR3 DNA reads as TGTGCCAGCAGCGGAGCATTAGTCCAAGAGACCCAGTACTTC. Its protein product is CASSGALVQETQYF.

V gene TRBV30 combines with J gene TRBJ1-5, with D unresolved. V lost 2 bases to trimming and J lost 4 bases, with 9 bases between them. Germline lookup yields CDR1 GTSNPN and CDR2 SVGIG (reference sequence). The CDR3 spans 13 residues. As DNA, the CDR3 is TGTGCCTGGAGTACCAGTGAGAATCAGCCCCAGCATTTT. Its protein product is CAWSTSENQPQHF.

This chain uses TRBV24-1 with TRBJ1-3; a possible D gene is TRBD1 (6 bases). Per the germline V gene, CDR1 is KGHDR and CDR2 is SFDVKD. The CDR3 sequence is 14 residues long. V lost 2 bases, J lost 4 bases, and 8 bases lay in between. The CDR3 DNA reads as TGTGCCACCAGTGATTCCAGGGGCGGAAACACCATATATTTT. This encodes CATSDSRGGNTIYF.

This sequence joins TRBV5-4 and TRBJ2-1, with D perhaps matching TRBD1 or TRBD2 (6 bases each). Germline CDR1 is SGHNT and CDR2 is YYREEE (reference sequence). Trimming took off 1 base at V and 6 bases at J, with 11 bases between the two ends. This CDR3 spans 14 amino acids. The CDR3 nucleotides are TGTGCCAGCAGCTTGTGGGGGGCGGGCAATGAGCAGTTCTTC. It translates to CASSLWGAGNEQFF.

This chain uses TRBV7-2 with TRBJ1-3, with 11 nucleotides matching TRBD1. This CDR3 comprises 16 residues. Germline loops: CDR1 SGHTA, CDR2 FQGNSA. V lost 6 bases, J lost 4 bases, and 8 bases stayed unmatched. DNA of the CDR3: TGTGCCAGCAGTCCGGGACAGGGGGGATACGGAAACACCATATATTTT. This sequence encodes CASSPGQGGYGNTIYF. Looking up the rest from reference TRBV7-2 and TRBJ1-3 gives the full variable domain: GAGVSQSPSNKVTEKGKDVELRCDPISGHTALYWYRQSLGQGLEFLIYFQGNSAPDKSGLPSDRFSAERTGGSVSTLTIQRTQQEDSAVYLCASSPGQGGYGNTIYFGEGSWLTVV.

This clone was observed once. The CDR3 DNA reads TGCGCCAGCAGCCAATTCTACGAGCAGTACTTC. This encodes CASSQFYEQYF. The V call is TRBV4-1, the J call TRBJ2-7; the D is unclear. The V and J ends lost 2 bases and 3 bases respectively, with 2 bases between them. This CDR3 is 11 amino acids long. Looked up from germline, CDR1 is MGHRA and CDR2 is YSYEKL.